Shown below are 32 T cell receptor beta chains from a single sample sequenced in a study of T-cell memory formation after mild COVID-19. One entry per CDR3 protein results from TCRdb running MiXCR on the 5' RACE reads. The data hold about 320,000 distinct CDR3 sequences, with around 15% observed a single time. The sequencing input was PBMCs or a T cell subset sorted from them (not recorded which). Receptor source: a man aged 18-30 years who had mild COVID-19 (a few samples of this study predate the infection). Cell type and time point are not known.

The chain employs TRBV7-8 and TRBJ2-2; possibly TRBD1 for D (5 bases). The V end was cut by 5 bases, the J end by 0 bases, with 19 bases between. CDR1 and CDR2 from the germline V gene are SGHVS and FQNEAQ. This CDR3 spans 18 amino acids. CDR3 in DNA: TGTGCCAGCAGCCCCACTTCCGAGACAGTCTCGAACACCGGGGAGCTGTTTTTT. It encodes CASSPTSETVSNTGELFF.

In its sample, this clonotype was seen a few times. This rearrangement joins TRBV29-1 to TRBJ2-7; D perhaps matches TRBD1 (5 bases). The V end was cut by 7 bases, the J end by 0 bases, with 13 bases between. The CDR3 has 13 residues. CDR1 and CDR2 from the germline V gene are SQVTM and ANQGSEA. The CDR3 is CSGRAGRSYEQYF. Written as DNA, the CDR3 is TGCAGCGGCCGAGCAGGGCGCTCCTACGAGCAGTACTTC.

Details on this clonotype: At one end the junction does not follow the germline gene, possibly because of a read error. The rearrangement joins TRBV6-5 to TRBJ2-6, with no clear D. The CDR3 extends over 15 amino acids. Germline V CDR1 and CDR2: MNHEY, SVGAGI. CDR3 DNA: TGTGCCAGCAGCTACTCGTGGGCTGGGGCCAACGTCCTGACTTTC. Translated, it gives CASSYSWAGANVLTF.

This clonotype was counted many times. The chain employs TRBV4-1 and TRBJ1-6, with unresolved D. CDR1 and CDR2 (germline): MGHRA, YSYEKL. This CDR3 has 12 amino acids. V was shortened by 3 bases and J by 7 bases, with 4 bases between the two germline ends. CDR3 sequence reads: CASSQDNSPLHF. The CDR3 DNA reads TGCGCCAGCAGCCAGGACAATTCACCCCTCCACTTT.

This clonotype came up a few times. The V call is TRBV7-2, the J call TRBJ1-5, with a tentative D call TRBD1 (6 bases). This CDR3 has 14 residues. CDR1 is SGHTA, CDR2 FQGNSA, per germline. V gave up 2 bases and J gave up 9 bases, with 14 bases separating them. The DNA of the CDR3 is TGTGCCAGCAGCTTATTACAGGGTTATCGGCCCCAGCATTTT. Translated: CASSLLQGYRPQHF. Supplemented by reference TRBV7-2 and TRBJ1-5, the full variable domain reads GAGVSQSPSNKVTEKGKDVELRCDPISGHTALYWYRQSLGQGLEFLIYFQGNSAPDKSGLPSDRFSAERTGGSVSTLTIQRTQQEDSAVYLCASSLLQGYRPQHFGDGTRLSIL.

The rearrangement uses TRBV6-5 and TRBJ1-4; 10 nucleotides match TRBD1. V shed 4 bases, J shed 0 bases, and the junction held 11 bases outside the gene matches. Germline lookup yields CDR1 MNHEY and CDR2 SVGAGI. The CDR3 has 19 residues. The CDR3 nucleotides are TGTGCCAGCAGTTCCGGGACAGGGGATTCCCCTTCAACTAATGAAAAACTGTTTTTT. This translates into CASSSGTGDSPSTNEKLFF.

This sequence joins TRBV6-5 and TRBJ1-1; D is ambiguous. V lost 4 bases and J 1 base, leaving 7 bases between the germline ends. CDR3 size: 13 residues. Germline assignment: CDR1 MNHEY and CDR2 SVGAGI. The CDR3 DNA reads TGTGCCAGCAGTTCCCACAGGAACACTGAAGCTTTCTTT. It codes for CASSSHRNTEAFF.

The CDR3 here is CASSQWLAGGGGTQYF. In nucleotides, the CDR3 is TGCGCCAGCAGCCAATGGCTAGCGGGGGGCGGAGGGACCCAGTACTTC. The chain recombines TRBV4-3 with TRBJ2-5; 11 bases are a match to TRBD2. This CDR3 comprises 16 residues. With 2 bases clipped from V and 7 bases from J, the junction kept 9 bases outside the gene matches. CDR1 and CDR2 (germline): LGHNA, YSLEER.

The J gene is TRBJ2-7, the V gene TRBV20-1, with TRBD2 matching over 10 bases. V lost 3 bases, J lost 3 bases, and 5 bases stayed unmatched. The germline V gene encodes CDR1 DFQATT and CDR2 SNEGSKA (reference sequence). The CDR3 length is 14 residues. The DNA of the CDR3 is TGCAGTGCTAGCCGTAGCGGGGGGCTCTACGAGCAGTACTTC. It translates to CSASRSGGLYEQYF.

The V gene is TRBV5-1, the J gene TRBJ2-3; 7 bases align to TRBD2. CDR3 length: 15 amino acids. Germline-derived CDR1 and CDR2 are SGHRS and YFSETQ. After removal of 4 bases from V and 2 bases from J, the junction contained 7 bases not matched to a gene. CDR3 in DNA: TGCGCCAGCAGCGGGCGGGGGTGGGCCACAGATACGCAGTATTTT. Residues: CASSGRGWATDTQYF. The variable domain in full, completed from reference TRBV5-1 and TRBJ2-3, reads KAGVTQTPRYLIKTRGQQVTLSCSPISGHRSVSWYQQTPGQGLQFLFEYFSETQRNKGNFPGRFSGRQFSNSRSEMNVSTLELGDSALYLCASSGRGWATDTQYFGPGTRLTVL.

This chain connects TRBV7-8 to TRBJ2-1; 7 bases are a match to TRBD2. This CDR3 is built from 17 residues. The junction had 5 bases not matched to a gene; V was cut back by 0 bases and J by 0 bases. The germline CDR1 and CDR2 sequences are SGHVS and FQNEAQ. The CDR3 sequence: CASSLALRGSSYNEQFF. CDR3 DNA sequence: TGTGCCAGCAGCTTAGCGTTGCGGGGGTCCTCCTACAATGAGCAGTTCTTC.

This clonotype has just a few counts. The CDR3 region has the DNA TGCAGTGCAACCCGACAGTCGGGCTACAATGAGCAGTTCTTC. Amino acids: CSATRQSGYNEQFF. The rearrangement joins TRBV20-1 to TRBJ2-1; D may be TRBD1 (5 bases). The CDR3 loop spans 14 amino acids. Germline CDR1 reads DFQATT; CDR2 reads SNEGSKA (reference sequence). The V gene lost 6 bases and the J gene lost 3 bases, with 15 bases spanning the gap.

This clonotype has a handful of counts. CDR3 sequence reads: CASSQVVQGGGTQYF. CDR3 DNA: TGCGCCAGCAGCCAGGTGGTGCAGGGCGGGGGGACCCAGTACTTC. V is TRBV4-1 and J is TRBJ2-5; 7 nucleotides line up with TRBD2. From germline, CDR1 is MGHRA and CDR2 YSYEKL. V shed 3 bases and J 7 bases; nucleotides not matched to a gene: 11. This CDR3 region has 15 residues.

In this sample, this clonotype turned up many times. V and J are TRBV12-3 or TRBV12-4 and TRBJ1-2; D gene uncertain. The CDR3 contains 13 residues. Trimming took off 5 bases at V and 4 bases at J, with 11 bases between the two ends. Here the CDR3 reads CASSVGPTYGYTF. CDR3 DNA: TGTGCCAGCAGTGTAGGACCGACCTATGGCTACACCTTC.

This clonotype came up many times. The CDR3 coding sequence is TGTGCCAGCAGCCCCTCGAGGTTTCGCACAGATACGCAGTATTTT. This sequence encodes CASSPSRFRTDTQYF. This chain joins TRBV7-9 and TRBJ2-3; D uncertain. The length of the CDR3 is 15 residues. Germline values: CDR1 SEHNR, CDR2 FQNEAQ (reference sequence). The germline V and J ends were trimmed by 5 bases and 1 base, with 13 bases remaining between them.

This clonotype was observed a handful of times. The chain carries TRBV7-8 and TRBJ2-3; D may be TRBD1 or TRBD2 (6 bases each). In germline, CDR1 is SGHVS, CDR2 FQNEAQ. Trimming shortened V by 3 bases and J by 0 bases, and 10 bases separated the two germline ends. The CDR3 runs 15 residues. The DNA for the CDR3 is TGTGCCAGCAGCTTTGAGGGGGGAAGCACAGATACGCAGTATTTT. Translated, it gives CASSFEGGSTDTQYF.

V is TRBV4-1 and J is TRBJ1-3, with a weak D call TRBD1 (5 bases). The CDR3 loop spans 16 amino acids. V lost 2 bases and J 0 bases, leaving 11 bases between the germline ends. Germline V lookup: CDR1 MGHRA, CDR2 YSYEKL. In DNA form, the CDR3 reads TGCGCCAGCAGCCAACTTGGGGGTCCCTCTGGAAACACCATATATTTT. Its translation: CASSQLGGPSGNTIYF.

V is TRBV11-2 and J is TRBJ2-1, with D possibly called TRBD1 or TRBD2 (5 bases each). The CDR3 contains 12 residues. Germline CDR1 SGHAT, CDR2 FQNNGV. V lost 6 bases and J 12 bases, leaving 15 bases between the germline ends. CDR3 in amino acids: CASRGVAVGQFF. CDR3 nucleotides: TGTGCCAGCAGGGGGGTCGCGGTCGGGCAGTTCTTC.

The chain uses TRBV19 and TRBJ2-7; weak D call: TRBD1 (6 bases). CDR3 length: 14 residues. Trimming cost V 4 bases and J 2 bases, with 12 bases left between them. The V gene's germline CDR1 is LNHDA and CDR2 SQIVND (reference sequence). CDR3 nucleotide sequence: TGTGCCAGTAGTACGCCGGGACAACCCTACGAGCAGTACTTC. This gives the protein CASSTPGQPYEQYF.

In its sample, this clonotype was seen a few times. The CDR3 DNA is TGCGCCAGCAGGTCCCACCAGGGCTTGGGGTTGAACACTGAAGCTTTCTTT. Translated, it gives CASRSHQGLGLNTEAFF. The gene calls are TRBV4-1 and TRBJ1-1, with D tentatively TRBD1 (5 bases). V was shortened by 6 bases and J by 0 bases, with 20 bases between the two germline ends. CDR3 length equals 17 residues. The V gene's germline CDR1 is MGHRA and CDR2 YSYEKL.

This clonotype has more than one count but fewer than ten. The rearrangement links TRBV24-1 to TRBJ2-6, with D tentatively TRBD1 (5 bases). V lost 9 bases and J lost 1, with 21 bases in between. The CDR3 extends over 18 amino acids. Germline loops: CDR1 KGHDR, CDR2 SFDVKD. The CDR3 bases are TGTGCCACCGGCGATACCACAGACAGAGCGTCTGGGGCCAACGTCCTGACTTTC. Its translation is CATGDTTDRASGANVLTF.

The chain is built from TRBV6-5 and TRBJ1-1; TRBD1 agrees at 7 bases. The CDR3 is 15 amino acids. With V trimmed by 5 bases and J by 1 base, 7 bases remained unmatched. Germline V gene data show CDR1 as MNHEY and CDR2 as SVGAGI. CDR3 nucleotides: TGTGCCAGCAGTCCCCAGACAGGGCCGAACACTGAAGCTTTCTTT. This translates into CASSPQTGPNTEAFF.

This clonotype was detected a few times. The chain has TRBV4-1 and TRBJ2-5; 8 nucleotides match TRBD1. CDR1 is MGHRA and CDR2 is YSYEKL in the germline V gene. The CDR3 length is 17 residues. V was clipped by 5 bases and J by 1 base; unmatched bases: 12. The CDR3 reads CASSGQPGQVAQETQYF. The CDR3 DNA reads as TGCGCCAGCAGCGGACAACCGGGACAGGTAGCCCAAGAGACCCAGTACTTC.

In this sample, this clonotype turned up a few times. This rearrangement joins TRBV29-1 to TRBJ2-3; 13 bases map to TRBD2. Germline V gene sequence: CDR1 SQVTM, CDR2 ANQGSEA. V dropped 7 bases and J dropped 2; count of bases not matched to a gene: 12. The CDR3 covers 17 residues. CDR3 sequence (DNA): TGCAGCGCGAGACTAGCGGGGGGCCGGGTAGCCACAGATACGCAGTATTTT. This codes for CSARLAGGRVATDTQYF.

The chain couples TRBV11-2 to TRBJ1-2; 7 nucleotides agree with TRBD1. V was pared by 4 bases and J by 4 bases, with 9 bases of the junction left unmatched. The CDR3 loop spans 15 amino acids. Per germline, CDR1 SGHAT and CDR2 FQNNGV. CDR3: CASSSQGEPTYGYTF. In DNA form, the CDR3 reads TGTGCCAGCAGCTCTCAGGGGGAACCAACCTATGGCTACACCTTC.

CDR3 sequence: CASSPGWGVGKNQPQHF. CDR3 in DNA: TGTGCCAGCAGTCCCGGATGGGGTGTGGGTAAAAATCAGCCCCAGCATTTT. The genes are TRBV27 and TRBJ1-5; D remains ambiguous. Trimming removed 5 bases at V and 4 bases at J, with 21 bases between. Germline CDR1 MNHEY, CDR2 SMNVEV (reference sequence). The CDR3 loop spans 17 amino acids.

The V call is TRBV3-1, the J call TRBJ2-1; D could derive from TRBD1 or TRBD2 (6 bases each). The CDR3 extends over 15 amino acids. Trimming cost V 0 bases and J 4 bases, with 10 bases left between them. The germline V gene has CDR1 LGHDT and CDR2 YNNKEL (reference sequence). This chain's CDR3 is CASSQDTGAYNEQFF. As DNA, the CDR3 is TGTGCCAGCAGCCAAGATACGGGGGCGTACAATGAGCAGTTCTTC.

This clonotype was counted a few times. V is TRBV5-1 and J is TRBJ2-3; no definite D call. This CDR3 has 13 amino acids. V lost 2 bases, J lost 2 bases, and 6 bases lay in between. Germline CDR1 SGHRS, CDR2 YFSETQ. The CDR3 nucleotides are TGCGCCAGCAGCTTCTTTACCACAGATACGCAGTATTTT. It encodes CASSFFTTDTQYF.

The CDR3 reads CASSLAPGVYGYTF. DNA of the CDR3: TGTGCCAGCAGCTTAGCCCCTGGGGTCTATGGCTACACCTTC. The chain couples TRBV7-2 to TRBJ1-2; the D is unclear. There are 14 residues in the CDR3. Trimming took 0 bases from V and 4 from J, leaving 9 bases between them. CDR1 is SGHTA, CDR2 FQGNSA, per germline.

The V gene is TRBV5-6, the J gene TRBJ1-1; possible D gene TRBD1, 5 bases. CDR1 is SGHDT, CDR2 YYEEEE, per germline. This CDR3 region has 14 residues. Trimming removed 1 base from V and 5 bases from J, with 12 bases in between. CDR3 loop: CASSLSGGSTEAFF. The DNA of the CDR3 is TGTGCCAGCAGCTTGTCCGGGGGTTCGACTGAAGCTTTCTTT.

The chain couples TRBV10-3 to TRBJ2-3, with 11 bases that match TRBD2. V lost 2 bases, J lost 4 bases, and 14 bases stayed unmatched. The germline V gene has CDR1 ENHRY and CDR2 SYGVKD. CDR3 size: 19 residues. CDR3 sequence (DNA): TGTGCCATCAGTGAGCCCGACCTTACTAGCGGGGGTACGGCAGATACGCAGTATTTT. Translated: CAISEPDLTSGGTADTQYF.

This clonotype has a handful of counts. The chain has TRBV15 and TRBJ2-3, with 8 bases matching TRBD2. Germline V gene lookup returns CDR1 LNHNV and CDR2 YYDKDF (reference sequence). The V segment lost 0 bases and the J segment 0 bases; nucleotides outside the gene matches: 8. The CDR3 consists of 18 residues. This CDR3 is CATSRDRRRGASTDTQYF. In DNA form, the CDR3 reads TGTGCCACCAGCAGAGATCGCAGGCGGGGGGCGAGCACAGATACGCAGTATTTT.